This is a list of T cell receptor beta chains from one sample in a study of blood T cell repertoires in COVID-19. Here immunoSEQ multiplex PCR was the method, and the copy in TCRdb shows in-frame clones only, minus some. Of approximately 290,000 clones listed, 90% are singletons. The sample taken for sequencing was PBMCs or T cells enriched from blood (not recorded which). These TCRs come from a woman aged 18-29 years with acute COVID-19. Both conserved end residues are part of each CDR3. Fields, in order: V gene, D gene, J gene, clone size, CDR3 protein, CDR3 DNA. A D gene is named only where the DNA matches it firmly. Some rows have no size entry. The others give once, few or many, or a class for an expanded clone.

v_gene: TRBV27; d_gene: NA; j_gene: TRBJ2-7; abundance: NA; CDR3aa: CASSPTGASSYEQYF; CDR3nt: TGTGCCAGCAGTCCAACTGGGGCAAGCTCCTACGAGCAGTACTTC
v_gene: TRBV19; d_gene: NA; j_gene: TRBJ2-1; abundance: NA; CDR3aa: CASSIKRLANNEQFF; CDR3nt: TGTGCCAGTAGTATTAAAAGGCTAGCGAACAATGAGCAGTTCTTC
v_gene: TRBV7-3; d_gene: NA; j_gene: TRBJ2-3; abundance: NA; CDR3aa: CASSFEGGAQYF; CDR3nt: TGTGCCAGCAGCTTTGAGGGCGGTGCGCAGTATTTT
v_gene: TRBV27; d_gene: NA; j_gene: TRBJ1-4; abundance: once; CDR3aa: CASSTSRRSEKLFF; CDR3nt: TGTGCCAGCAGTACCTCGCGTAGGAGTGAAAAACTGTTTTTT
v_gene: TRBV28; d_gene: NA; j_gene: TRBJ1-4; abundance: NA; CDR3aa: CASGGLPGPREKLFF; CDR3nt: TGTGCCAGCGGGGGACTGCCGGGACCCCGAGAAAAACTGTTTTTT
v_gene: TRBV10-3; d_gene: TRBD2; j_gene: TRBJ2-1; abundance: NA; CDR3aa: CAISAPGTTEYNEQFF; CDR3nt: TGTGCCATCAGTGCCCCCGGGACTACAGAGTACAATGAGCAGTTCTTC
v_gene: TRBV28; d_gene: TRBD1; j_gene: TRBJ1-2; abundance: NA; CDR3aa: CASSLGQGYSYGYTF; CDR3nt: TGTGCCAGCAGTCTAGGACAGGGGTACAGCTATGGCTACACCTTC
v_gene: TRBV30; d_gene: TRBD1; j_gene: TRBJ1-1; abundance: NA; CDR3aa: CACPTGAFLNTEAFF; CDR3nt: TGTGCCTGTCCCACAGGGGCTTTCCTGAACACTGAAGCTTTCTTT
v_gene: TRBV27; d_gene: TRBD1; j_gene: TRBJ1-2; abundance: NA; CDR3aa: CASGEQGGYGYTF; CDR3nt: TGTGCCAGCGGAGAGCAGGGGGGCTATGGCTACACCTTC
v_gene: TRBV18; d_gene: TRBD1; j_gene: TRBJ1-1; abundance: once; CDR3aa: CASSPRDRALITEAFF; CDR3nt: TGTGCCAGCTCACCTCGAGACAGGGCCCTCATCACTGAAGCTTTCTTT
v_gene: TRBV29-1; d_gene: TRBD1; j_gene: TRBJ1-5; abundance: NA; CDR3aa: CSVGTGGTQPQHF; CDR3nt: TGCAGCGTAGGGACAGGGGGAACTCAGCCCCAGCATTTT
v_gene: TRBV6-4; d_gene: TRBD1; j_gene: TRBJ1-2; abundance: NA; CDR3aa: CASSDSPGTGAEGYTF; CDR3nt: TGTGCCAGCAGTGACTCCCCCGGGACAGGGGCGGAAGGCTACACCTTC
v_gene: TRBV2; d_gene: TRBD1; j_gene: TRBJ1-1; abundance: NA; CDR3aa: CASSERTGGDTEAFF; CDR3nt: TGTGCCAGCAGTGAACGGACAGGGGGGGACACTGAAGCTTTCTTT
v_gene: TRBV28; d_gene: NA; j_gene: TRBJ2-4; abundance: NA; CDR3aa: CASSPWTEIKNIQYF; CDR3nt: TGTGCCAGCAGTCCCTGGACAGAAATCAAAAACATTCAGTACTTC
v_gene: TRBV7-2; d_gene: TRBD1; j_gene: TRBJ2-1; abundance: NA; CDR3aa: CASSADRGSYNEQFF; CDR3nt: TGTGCCAGCAGCGCAGACAGGGGAAGCTACAATGAGCAGTTCTTC
v_gene: TRBV9; d_gene: NA; j_gene: TRBJ1-5; abundance: NA; CDR3aa: CASSESSDQPQHF; CDR3nt: TGTGCCAGCAGCGAGAGCTCCGATCAGCCCCAGCATTTT
v_gene: TRBV28; d_gene: TRBD1; j_gene: TRBJ2-7; abundance: NA; CDR3aa: CASSPWTGDSYEQYF; CDR3nt: TGTGCCAGCAGTCCATGGACAGGAGATTCCTACGAGCAGTACTTC
v_gene: TRBV28; d_gene: TRBD2; j_gene: TRBJ2-3; abundance: NA; CDR3aa: CASSSSPTSGITDTQYF; CDR3nt: TGTGCCAGCAGTTCCTCACCGACTAGCGGGATCACAGATACGCAGTATTTT
v_gene: TRBV7-2; d_gene: NA; j_gene: TRBJ1-2; abundance: NA; CDR3aa: CASSFSSGAFGGYTF; CDR3nt: TGTGCCAGCAGCTTTAGCTCAGGGGCTTTCGGTGGCTACACCTTC
v_gene: TRBV7-9; d_gene: TRBD1; j_gene: TRBJ1-1; abundance: NA; CDR3aa: CASSLETGSAFF; CDR3nt: TGTGCCAGCAGCTTAGAGACAGGGTCTGCTTTCTTT
v_gene: TRBV4-1; d_gene: TRBD1; j_gene: TRBJ2-7; abundance: NA; CDR3aa: CASSQPDRPSLSQYF; CDR3nt: TGCGCCAGCAGCCAACCGGACAGGCCCTCCCTTTCGCAGTACTTC
v_gene: TRBV7-9; d_gene: TRBD1; j_gene: TRBJ1-1; abundance: NA; CDR3aa: CASRPPGQGAQETEAFF; CDR3nt: TGTGCCAGCAGGCCCCCCGGACAGGGGGCCCAGGAGACTGAAGCTTTCTTT
v_gene: TRBV28; d_gene: TRBD1; j_gene: TRBJ1-4; abundance: NA; CDR3aa: CASSRTGGRSEKLFF; CDR3nt: TGTGCCAGCAGCCGGACAGGAGGGCGGAGTGAAAAACTGTTTTTT
v_gene: TRBV5-5; d_gene: TRBD2; j_gene: TRBJ2-3; abundance: NA; CDR3aa: CASSSSGTTDTQYF; CDR3nt: TGTGCCAGCAGCTCTAGCGGGACGACAGATACGCAGTATTTT
v_gene: TRBV7-2; d_gene: NA; j_gene: TRBJ1-2; abundance: NA; CDR3aa: CASSLGFPQGREGYTF; CDR3nt: TGTGCCAGCAGCTTAGGGTTCCCACAGGGAAGGGAAGGCTACACCTTC
v_gene: TRBV10-3; d_gene: NA; j_gene: TRBJ2-3; abundance: NA; CDR3aa: CAISLPQAEDADTQYF; CDR3nt: TGTGCCATCAGCCTCCCCCAAGCGGAGGATGCAGATACGCAGTATTTT
v_gene: TRBV11-2; d_gene: TRBD1; j_gene: TRBJ2-7; abundance: few; CDR3aa: CASSDRDSYEQYF; CDR3nt: TGTGCCAGCAGCGACAGGGACAGCTACGAGCAGTACTTC
v_gene: TRBV27; d_gene: NA; j_gene: TRBJ1-1; abundance: NA; CDR3aa: CASSSLRSNTEAFF; CDR3nt: TGTGCCAGCAGTTCCTTACGGTCGAACACTGAAGCTTTCTTT
v_gene: TRBV7-9; d_gene: NA; j_gene: TRBJ1-1; abundance: NA; CDR3aa: CASSLDTTTLLNTEAFF; CDR3nt: TGTGCCAGCAGCTTAGATACTACAACCCTTCTGAACACTGAAGCTTTCTTT
v_gene: TRBV9; d_gene: TRBD2; j_gene: TRBJ2-1; abundance: NA; CDR3aa: CASSTSGTSLVDEQFF; CDR3nt: TGTGCCAGCAGCACTTCCGGGACTAGCTTAGTCGATGAGCAGTTCTTC
v_gene: TRBV12-5; d_gene: TRBD2; j_gene: TRBJ2-1; abundance: NA; CDR3aa: CASGRGTGEQFF; CDR3nt: TGTGCTAGTGGGCGGGGGACGGGTGAGCAGTTCTTC
v_gene: TRBV28; d_gene: TRBD1; j_gene: TRBJ1-5; abundance: NA; CDR3aa: CASVTTGYSNQPQHF; CDR3nt: TGTGCCAGCGTAACGACAGGGTATAGCAATCAGCCCCAGCATTTT
v_gene: TRBV7-9; d_gene: TRBD2; j_gene: TRBJ2-1; abundance: NA; CDR3aa: CASPGTSGNLLYNEQFF; CDR3nt: TGTGCCAGCCCTGGGACTAGCGGAAACCTTCTCTACAATGAGCAGTTCTTC
v_gene: TRBV24-1; d_gene: TRBD2; j_gene: TRBJ2-7; abundance: NA; CDR3aa: CATSAWGRDEQYF; CDR3nt: TGTGCCACCAGTGCCTGGGGGAGGGACGAGCAGTACTTC
v_gene: TRBV5-1; d_gene: TRBD1; j_gene: TRBJ1-3; abundance: NA; CDR3aa: CASSYGGRTGGSGNTIYF; CDR3nt: TGCGCCAGCAGCTACGGAGGTCGGACAGGGGGCTCTGGAAACACCATATATTTT
v_gene: TRBV6-5; d_gene: TRBD1; j_gene: TRBJ2-7; abundance: NA; CDR3aa: CASRVQGAPYEQYF; CDR3nt: TGTGCCAGCAGAGTACAGGGGGCTCCCTACGAGCAGTACTTC
v_gene: TRBV19; d_gene: NA; j_gene: TRBJ2-5; abundance: NA; CDR3aa: CASSIEGARRETQYF; CDR3nt: TGTGCCAGTAGTATAGAAGGGGCGCGAAGAGAGACCCAGTACTTC
v_gene: TRBV7-9; d_gene: TRBD1; j_gene: TRBJ2-2; abundance: once; CDR3aa: CASSSGQVSNTGELFF; CDR3nt: TGTGCCAGCAGCTCCGGACAGGTATCGAACACCGGGGAGCTGTTTTTT
v_gene: TRBV24-1; d_gene: NA; j_gene: TRBJ1-2; abundance: NA; CDR3aa: CATSDLQANYGYTF; CDR3nt: TGTGCCACCAGTGATTTGCAGGCTAACTATGGCTACACCTTC
v_gene: TRBV6-5; d_gene: TRBD1; j_gene: TRBJ1-2; abundance: NA; CDR3aa: CASSRTGGTDGYTF; CDR3nt: TGTGCCAGCAGCCGAACAGGGGGGACGGATGGCTACACCTTC
v_gene: TRBV7-9; d_gene: NA; j_gene: TRBJ1-6; abundance: NA; CDR3aa: CASSPEGGRSPLHF; CDR3nt: TGTGCCAGCAGCCCTGAGGGGGGGCGGTCACCCCTCCACTTT
v_gene: TRBV30; d_gene: NA; j_gene: TRBJ1-2; abundance: NA; CDR3aa: CAWEFQNGLVLYGYTF; CDR3nt: TGTGCCTGGGAGTTCCAGAACGGACTGGTATTGTATGGCTACACCTTC
v_gene: TRBV7-3; d_gene: TRBD1; j_gene: TRBJ1-1; abundance: NA; CDR3aa: CASSLTGQGPTEAFF; CDR3nt: TGTGCCAGCAGCTTAACGGGACAGGGGCCCACTGAAGCTTTCTTT
v_gene: TRBV7-2; d_gene: TRBD2; j_gene: TRBJ2-4; abundance: NA; CDR3aa: CASSLGRGGGNIQYF; CDR3nt: TGTGCCAGCAGCTTAGGGCGCGGGGGAGGAAACATTCAGTACTTC
v_gene: TRBV7-3; d_gene: TRBD1; j_gene: TRBJ1-5; abundance: NA; CDR3aa: CASSPQGVSNQPQHF; CDR3nt: TGTGCCAGCAGCCCCCAGGGGGTGAGCAATCAGCCCCAGCATTTT
v_gene: TRBV7-3; d_gene: TRBD1; j_gene: TRBJ2-3; abundance: NA; CDR3aa: CASSPGTATVDTQYF; CDR3nt: TGTGCCAGCAGCCCCGGGACAGCAACAGTGGATACGCAGTATTTT
v_gene: TRBV2; d_gene: TRBD2; j_gene: TRBJ2-1; abundance: NA; CDR3aa: CASSAGTRVGEQFF; CDR3nt: TGTGCCAGCAGTGCCGGGACTAGGGTAGGTGAGCAGTTCTTC
v_gene: TRBV10-3; d_gene: NA; j_gene: TRBJ2-3; abundance: NA; CDR3aa: CAISESVLRITDTQYF; CDR3nt: TGTGCCATCAGTGAGTCTGTACTACGGATCACAGATACGCAGTATTTT
v_gene: TRBV27; d_gene: NA; j_gene: TRBJ1-6; abundance: NA; CDR3aa: CASSLGLGLNSPLHF; CDR3nt: TGTGCCAGCAGTTTAGGCCTGGGCCTTAATTCACCCCTCCACTTT
v_gene: TRBV10-3; d_gene: NA; j_gene: TRBJ2-5; abundance: NA; CDR3aa: CATLGQGTETQYF; CDR3nt: TGTGCCACCCTAGGGCAGGGAACAGAGACCCAGTACTTC
v_gene: TRBV19; d_gene: TRBD2; j_gene: TRBJ2-1; abundance: once; CDR3aa: CASRPSGSVSYNEQFF; CDR3nt: TGTGCCAGTAGGCCTAGCGGGAGTGTCTCTTACAATGAGCAGTTCTTC
v_gene: TRBV28; d_gene: NA; j_gene: TRBJ1-4; abundance: NA; CDR3aa: CASSEQTGTFEKLFF; CDR3nt: TGTGCCAGCAGTGAACAAACTGGGACATTTGAAAAACTGTTTTTT
v_gene: TRBV19; d_gene: TRBD2; j_gene: TRBJ2-7; abundance: NA; CDR3aa: CATSGLVYEQYF; CDR3nt: TGTGCCACCTCGGGACTAGTCTACGAGCAGTACTTC
v_gene: TRBV18; d_gene: NA; j_gene: TRBJ1-1; abundance: NA; CDR3aa: CASSPQNSPNTEAFF; CDR3nt: TGTGCCAGCTCACCACAGAACAGCCCTAACACTGAAGCTTTCTTT
v_gene: TRBV4-2; d_gene: TRBD2; j_gene: TRBJ2-1; abundance: NA; CDR3aa: CASSWSSGSIFDEQFF; CDR3nt: TGTGCCAGCAGCTGGAGTAGCGGGAGCATTTTCGATGAGCAGTTCTTC
v_gene: TRBV28; d_gene: NA; j_gene: TRBJ1-2; abundance: NA; CDR3aa: CASSLALQGFGRFF; CDR3nt: TGTGCCAGCAGTTTAGCCCTCCAGGGATTCGGTCGTTTCTTC
v_gene: TRBV5-6; d_gene: NA; j_gene: TRBJ1-2; abundance: few; CDR3aa: CASSLWAPVGSNYGYTF; CDR3nt: TGTGCCAGCAGCTTGTGGGCCCCGGTGGGCTCTAACTATGGCTACACCTTC